Listed below are T cell receptor beta chains from one sample, sequenced in a study of T-cell reconstitution after alpha-beta-depleted transplantation in children. TCRdb re-called the PCR reads with MiXCR, one entry per CDR3 protein. This sample has under 250,000 distinct CDR3 sequences, with roughly 18% found just once. Here the sequenced sample was PBMCs, mostly from graft donor cells, taken 360 days after TCRalphabeta/CD19-depleted stem cell transplant. These receptors all come from a male patient aged 2 to 9 who had a stem cell transplant for acute lymphoblastic leukemia, so the T cells may come from the graft donor. Both conserved end residues are part of each CDR3. D genes are given only for firm matches. Expanded clones get a size class; other rows say once, few or many, or leave the size out.

V: TRBV3-1; J: TRBJ2-7; size: .; D: .; DNA: TGTGCCAGCAGCCGCGAGGGGTGGGGCTACGAGCAGTACTTC; CDR3: CASSREGWGYEQYF
V: TRBV12-3/TRBV12-4; J: TRBJ1-1; size: medium-sized; D: TRBD1; DNA: TGTGCCAGCAGTTTCGGGGGGGACAGGGTCACTGAAGCTTTCTTT; CDR3: CASSFGGDRVTEAFF
V: TRBV28; J: TRBJ1-2; size: .; D: .; DNA: TGTGCCAGCAGTTCTCCATCTACCAAGGACCGCTACACCTTC; CDR3: CASSSPSTKDRYTF
V: TRBV19; J: TRBJ2-3; size: .; D: .; DNA: TGTGCCAGTAAAGAGGGGCGCACAGATACGCAGTATTTT; CDR3: CASKEGRTDTQYF
V: TRBV7-6; J: TRBJ1-4; size: .; D: .; DNA: TGTGCCAGCAGCCCTCGGGGCGAAAATGAAAAACTGTTTTTT; CDR3: CASSPRGENEKLFF
V: TRBV29-1; J: TRBJ1-1; size: many; D: .; DNA: TGCAGCGTATCTCCCGGGAGGAACACTGAAGCTTTCTTT; CDR3: CSVSPGRNTEAFF
V: TRBV5-1; J: TRBJ2-7; size: .; D: TRBD1; DNA: TGCGCCAGCAGCTTGGAACTCCGACCTCGACAGGGGGCCCACGAGCAGTACTTC; CDR3: CASSLELRPRQGAHEQYF
V: TRBV5-1; J: TRBJ2-3; size: .; D: .; DNA: TGCGCCCAAGAGCGGAAGGGAGAAGATACGCAGTATTTT; CDR3: CAQERKGEDTQYF
V: TRBV5-5; J: TRBJ1-2; size: .; D: .; DNA: TGTGCCAGCACCCTTGTGACCCAATCGCGAGGCTACACCTTC; CDR3: CASTLVTQSRGYTF
V: TRBV20-1; J: TRBJ2-3; size: .; D: TRBD2; DNA: TGCAGTGCTAGAGAGGAAGGACTAGCGGGATTCTTCGCGGATACGCAGTATTTT; CDR3: CSAREEGLAGFFADTQYF
V: TRBV29-1; J: TRBJ2-1; size: few; D: TRBD2; DNA: TGCAGCGTTGAAGCCCAGCGGGGGGGCCGGAATGAGCAGTTCTTC; CDR3: CSVEAQRGGRNEQFF
V: TRBV14; J: TRBJ2-7; size: few; D: .; DNA: TGTGCCAGCAGCAAACAGGGTTACGAGCAGTACTTC; CDR3: CASSKQGYEQYF
V: TRBV5-1; J: TRBJ2-3; size: few; D: TRBD2; DNA: TGCGCCAGCCGGGAGAGCGGGACTTTAGATACGCAGTATTTT; CDR3: CASRESGTLDTQYF
V: TRBV12-3/TRBV12-4; J: TRBJ1-2; size: .; D: TRBD1; DNA: TGTGCCAGCAGTTTACAGGGGGCGATCTATGGCTACACCTTC; CDR3: CASSLQGAIYGYTF
V: TRBV4-3; J: TRBJ2-7; size: few; D: TRBD1; DNA: TGCGCCAGCAGCCAAACCCTCATGACAGGGGGGTTTCCCTACGAGCAGTACTTC; CDR3: CASSQTLMTGGFPYEQYF
V: TRBV19; J: TRBJ2-2; size: few; D: .; DNA: TGTGCCAGTAGCTTGGGGCGAGGCACCGGGGAGCTGTTTTTT; CDR3: CASSLGRGTGELFF
V: TRBV7-2; J: TRBJ2-5; size: few; D: .; DNA: TGTGCCAGCAGCTCACAGGCAGGGGGGTGGGAGACCCAGTACTTC; CDR3: CASSSQAGGWETQYF
V: TRBV12-3/TRBV12-4; J: TRBJ2-2; size: many; D: .; DNA: TGTGCCAGTCAACCTCTCACCACCGGGGAGCTGTTTTTT; CDR3: CASQPLTTGELFF
V: TRBV6-1; J: TRBJ1-2; size: .; D: .; DNA: TGTGCCAGCAGTACGCCAAGACAGTATGGGATCGAGGGCTACACCTTC; CDR3: CASSTPRQYGIEGYTF
V: TRBV2; J: TRBJ2-3; size: few; D: .; DNA: TGTGCCAGCAGCCTGTGGAGCTCCCCCTTGGGAGATACGCAGTATTTT; CDR3: CASSLWSSPLGDTQYF
V: TRBV5-6; J: TRBJ2-6; size: many; D: TRBD1; DNA: TGTGCCAGCAGCTTGAGGGGGCGTGGGGCCAACGTCCTGACTTTC; CDR3: CASSLRGRGANVLTF
V: TRBV29-1; J: TRBJ2-1; size: .; D: TRBD2; DNA: TGCAGCGTTGATGGGAAAGCGGGGTCCGCCTACAATGAGCAGTTCTTC; CDR3: CSVDGKAGSAYNEQFF
V: TRBV20-1; J: TRBJ2-3; size: few; D: .; DNA: TGCAGTGCTAGAATACCGGGCCGATCCACAGATACGCAGTATTTT; CDR3: CSARIPGRSTDTQYF
V: TRBV9; J: TRBJ2-7; size: .; D: .; DNA: TGTGCCAGCAGCGTAGATAGTTCGGGCTACGAGCAGTACTTC; CDR3: CASSVDSSGYEQYF
V: TRBV3-1; J: TRBJ1-2; size: many; D: .; DNA: TGTGCCAGCAGCCAACGTCTTGCCCTTACCCCCTATGGCTACACCTTC; CDR3: CASSQRLALTPYGYTF
V: TRBV7-2; J: TRBJ1-5; size: .; D: .; DNA: TGTGCCAGCAGCTCCCCAGAAGGAAGAGGGCAGCCCCAGCATTTT; CDR3: CASSSPEGRGQPQHF
V: TRBV29-1; J: TRBJ2-1; size: few; D: TRBD1; DNA: TGCAGCGTCCGGACAGGGGGCAGGAATGAGCAGTTCTTC; CDR3: CSVRTGGRNEQFF
V: TRBV11-2; J: TRBJ2-7; size: once; D: .; DNA: TGTGCCAGCGGGCAGGGGGGGGGCGTGGACGAGCAGTACTTC; CDR3: CASGQGGGVDEQYF